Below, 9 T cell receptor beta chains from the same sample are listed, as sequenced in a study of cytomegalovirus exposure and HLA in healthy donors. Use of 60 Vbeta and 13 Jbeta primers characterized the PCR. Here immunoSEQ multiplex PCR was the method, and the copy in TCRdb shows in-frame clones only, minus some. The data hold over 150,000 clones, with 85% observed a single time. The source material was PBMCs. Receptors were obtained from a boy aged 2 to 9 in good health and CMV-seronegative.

The CDR3 bases are TGCGCCAGCAGCTCTTCTCGCTACCCAAGCACAGATACGCAGTATTTT. Translation gives CASSSSRYPSTDTQYF. The chain has TRBV5-1 and TRBJ2-3; D is ambiguous. V gave up 3 bases and J gave up 0 bases, with 14 bases separating them. The CDR3 is 16 residues long. Germline CDR1 SGHRS, CDR2 YFSETQ. Variable domain in full (rest from reference TRBV5-1 and TRBJ2-3): KAGVTQTPRYLIKTRGQQVTLSCSPISGHRSVSWYQQTPGQGLQFLFEYFSETQRNKGNFPGRFSGRQFSNSRSEMNVSTLELGDSALYLCASSSSRYPSTDTQYFGPGTRLTVL.

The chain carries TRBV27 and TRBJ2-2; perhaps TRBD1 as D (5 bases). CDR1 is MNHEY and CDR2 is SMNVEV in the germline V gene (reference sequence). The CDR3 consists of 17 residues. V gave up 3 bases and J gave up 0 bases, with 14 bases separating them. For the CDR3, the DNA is TGTGCCAGCAGTTTGTGGTCGGCAGGGTCGAACACCGGGGAGCTGTTTTTT. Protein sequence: CASSLWSAGSNTGELFF.

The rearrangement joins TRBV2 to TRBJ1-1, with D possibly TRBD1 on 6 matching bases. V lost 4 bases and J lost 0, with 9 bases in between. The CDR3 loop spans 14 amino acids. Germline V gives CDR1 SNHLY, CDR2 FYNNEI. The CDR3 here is CASSAGDMNTEAFF. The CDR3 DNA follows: TGTGCCAGCAGTGCAGGGGACATGAACACTGAAGCTTTCTTT.

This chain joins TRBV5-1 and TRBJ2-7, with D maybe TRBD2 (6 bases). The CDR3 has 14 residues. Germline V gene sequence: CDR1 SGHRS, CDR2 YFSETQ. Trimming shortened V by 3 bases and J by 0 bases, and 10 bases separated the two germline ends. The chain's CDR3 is CASSWDGSSYEQYV. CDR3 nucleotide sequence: TGCGCCAGCAGCTGGGACGGGAGCTCCTACGAGCAGTACGTC.

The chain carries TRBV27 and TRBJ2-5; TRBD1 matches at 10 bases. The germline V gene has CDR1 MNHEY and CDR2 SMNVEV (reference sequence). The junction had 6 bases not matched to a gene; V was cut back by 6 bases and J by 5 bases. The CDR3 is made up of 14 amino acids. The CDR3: CASRYGTGVETQYF. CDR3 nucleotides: TGTGCCAGCAGGTACGGGACAGGGGTGGAGACCCAGTACTTC.

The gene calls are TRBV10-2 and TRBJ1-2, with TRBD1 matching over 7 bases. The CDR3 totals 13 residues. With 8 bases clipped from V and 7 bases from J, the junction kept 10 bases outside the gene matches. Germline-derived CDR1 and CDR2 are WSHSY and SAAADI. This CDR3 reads CASGEQGKLGYTF. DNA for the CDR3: TGCGCCAGCGGGGAACAGGGGAAGCTTGGCTACACCTTC.

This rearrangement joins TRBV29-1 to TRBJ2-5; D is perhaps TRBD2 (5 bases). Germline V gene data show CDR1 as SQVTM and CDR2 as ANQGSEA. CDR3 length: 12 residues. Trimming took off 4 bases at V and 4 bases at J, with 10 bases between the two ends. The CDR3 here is CSVAGVIETQYF. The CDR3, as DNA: TGCAGCGTTGCCGGGGTGATAGAGACCCAGTACTTC.

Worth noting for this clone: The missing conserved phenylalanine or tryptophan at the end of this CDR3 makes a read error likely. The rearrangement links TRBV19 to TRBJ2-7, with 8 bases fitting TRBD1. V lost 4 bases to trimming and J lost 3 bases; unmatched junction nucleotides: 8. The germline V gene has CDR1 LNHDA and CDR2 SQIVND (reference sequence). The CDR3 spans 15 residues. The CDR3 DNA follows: TGTGCCAGTAGTACCGACAGGGGTACGGGCTACGAGCAGTACCTC. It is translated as CASSTDRGTGYEQYL.

The chain's CDR3 is CASSPPQGDGYTF. Written as DNA, the CDR3 is TGTGCCAGCAGCCCCCCGCAAGGGGATGGCTACACCTTC. The chain links TRBV5-4 to TRBJ1-2; possibly TRBD1 for D (5 bases). The length of the CDR3 is 13 residues. Trimming left V 4 bases short and J 6 bases short, with 13 bases between. CDR1 SGHNT and CDR2 YYREEE come from the germline V gene (reference sequence).